The 4 T cell receptor beta chains listed next were all sequenced from one sample in a study of T cell responses to AZD1222 COVID-19 vaccine. Repertoires were generated with immunoSEQ multiplex PCR, while TCRdb's copy carries only in-frame clones and drops some. In the table there are under 150,000 clones, under 90% of which are singletons. Here the sequenced sample was peripheral blood, taken 28 days after the second AZD1222 dose. All receptors come from an adult who received the AZD1222 COVID-19 vaccine.

The chain links TRBV28 to TRBJ1-1, with TRBD1 matching over 10 bases. Unmatched junction bases numbered 8, after V lost 3 bases and J lost 4 bases. CDR3 size: 16 residues. Germline lookup yields CDR1 MDHEN and CDR2 SYDVKM. The CDR3 here is CASSLLGQGSATEAFF. CDR3 nucleotides: TGTGCCAGCAGTTTGCTGGGACAGGGGTCTGCCACTGAAGCTTTCTTT.

The chain combines TRBV24-1 with TRBJ1-2; possible D gene TRBD1, 5 bases. The CDR3 length is 13 residues. The V end was cut by 0 bases, the J end by 7 bases, with 8 bases between. Per germline, CDR1 KGHDR and CDR2 SFDVKD. This chain's CDR3 is CATSDLRGRGYTF. CDR3 bases: TGTGCCACCAGTGATTTGCGGGGACGTGGCTACACCTTC.

This sequence joins TRBV6-4 and TRBJ2-1; tentative D call: TRBD2 (6 bases). The CDR3 contains 13 residues. Trimming cost V 0 bases and J 7 bases, with 7 bases left between them. Germline CDR1 and CDR2: MRHNA and SNTAGT. In DNA form, the CDR3 reads TGTGCCAGCAGTGACTCCGCGGGGAATGAGCAGTTCTTC. This gives the protein CASSDSAGNEQFF.

J is TRBJ2-1 and V is TRBV11-2; TRBD2 is a possible D gene (6 bases). Per germline, CDR1 SGHAT and CDR2 FQNNGV. The CDR3 contains 15 residues. The V end was cut by 5 bases, the J end by 3 bases, with 14 bases between. The CDR3 sequence is CASSPGLANYNEQFF. CDR3 coding DNA: TGTGCCAGCAGCCCGGGTCTAGCGAACTACAATGAGCAGTTCTTC.